Reported below is one T cell receptor beta chain. The record originates from a study of blood T cell repertoires in COVID-19. Overall study context: Samples representing acute and convalescent COVID-19 were sourced from the United States, Italy and Spain. Sample material is recorded as cDNA or gDNA derived from T cells, B-cell-depleted T cells, or PBMCs.

How the authors handled the data: From reference gene primer amplification, estimates of nucleated cell counts were derived. Clones were sequenced by immunoSEQ multiplex PCR, and TCRdb holds only the in-frame ones, with some missing. The V and J calls and clone size come from that table; D and trimming were worked out from the DNA. The sample carries 250,000 or so clones, 75% to 90% recorded once. The sequence was obtained from a young man with active or convalescent COVID-19. The sample taken for sequencing was peripheral blood.

The CDR3 sequence: CASSVAGGLTDTQYF. The CDR3 DNA reads as TGTGCCAGCAGCGTAGCGGGGGGCCTCACAGATACGCAGTATTTT. This sequence joins TRBV9 and TRBJ2-3; D is possibly TRBD2 (7 bases). The CDR3 extends over 15 amino acids. V was clipped by 0 bases and J by 2 bases, with 10 bases between them. CDR1 and CDR2 from the germline V gene are SGDLS and YYNGEE.